This section outlines one T cell receptor beta chain sequence together with its context. Its cognate antigen is unknown. Being one base from a much bigger clone, this may be a read error. The researchers obtained blood RNA from unsorted whole blood and also extracted germline DNA. The researchers drew roughly 4 milliliters of peripheral blood before surgery. The sample comes from a study of tumor-infiltrating lymphocytes in primary liver carcinoma. On the study more broadly: Sequencing of the samples generated roughly 3.5 to 7.5 million productive TCRbeta reads, with similar yields across tissue types. Study-wide results and limits: Among the pair types, tumor region pairs showed more overlap than tumor-adjacent and tumor-blood pairs. Tumors significantly exceeded blood in top-250-clone fraction (p = 0.039).

The template, approximately 500 ng total RNA, yielded TCR beta cDNA made with a constant-region primer. ARM-PCR was slightly modified, and three nested multiplex PCR rounds with it gave rise to the TCR beta libraries. Investigators reported that the first two PCR rounds, at 10 cycles each, used TRBV1-TRBV30 forward primers with a C-beta reverse primer. TCRdb reprocessed the multiplex PCR reads with MiXCR, giving one entry per CDR3 protein. The profile shows 310,000 or so distinct CDR3 sequences, 58% of them singletons. The CDR3 runs 14 residues. CDR1 and CDR2 (germline): LGHNA, YSLEER. The receptor comes from a woman aged 25 to 39 with primary liver carcinoma and hepatitis B virus infection. The chain links TRBV4-3 to TRBJ2-3; D call uncertain. Sequenced sample: peripheral blood. In DNA form, the CDR3 reads TGCGCCAGCATCCAACGCGCCTCCGACGATACGCAGTATTTT. Translation: CASIQRASDDTQYF.